A single sample gave rise to the 24 T cell receptor beta chains below, sequenced in a study of CD8 T cells in Susac syndrome. Reverse transcription of roughly 0.5 to 1 ug RNA used random hexamers. TCRdb re-analysed the immunoSEQ multiplex PCR reads in MiXCR, keeping a single row per CDR3 protein. The table records some 120,000 distinct CDR3 sequences, around 94% of them present only once. The specimen sequenced was CD8+ T cells from PBMCs. The receptors come from a human donor with Susac syndrome.

This clonotype was counted once. This rearrangement joins TRBV4-3 to TRBJ2-4; D is unresolved. The CDR3 has 12 amino acids. V was clipped by 2 bases and J by 8 bases, with 7 bases between them. CDR1 and CDR2 from the germline V gene are LGHNA and YSLEER. In DNA form, the CDR3 reads TGCGCCAGCAGCCAATTAGGAGACATTCAGTACTTC. Amino acid sequence: CASSQLGDIQYF.

The chain carries TRBV6-5 and TRBJ2-7; the D call may be TRBD1 or TRBD2 (5 bases each). Deletions cut 0 bases from V and 3 bases from J, with 15 bases between. The CDR3 is 16 amino acids. Germline-derived CDR1 and CDR2 are MNHEY and SVGAGI. For the CDR3, the DNA is TGTGCCAGCAGTTACTCCGGGACCCTAGCAAGCTACGAGCAGTACTTC. Translated, it gives CASSYSGTLASYEQYF.

The chain uses TRBV27 and TRBJ2-3; D gene ambiguous. CDR1 is MNHEY, CDR2 SMNVEV, per germline (reference sequence). V was cut by 2 bases and J by 0 bases, with 12 bases left in between. This CDR3 has 16 amino acids. DNA of the CDR3: TGTGCCAGCAGTTTAGGAGCCTACACTAGCACAGATACGCAGTATTTT. Residues: CASSLGAYTSTDTQYF.

The rearrangement uses TRBV7-9 and TRBJ1-2, with D unclear. There are 18 residues in the CDR3. Germline loops: CDR1 SEHNR, CDR2 FQNEAQ (reference sequence). Trimming shortened V by 3 bases and J by 8 bases, and 28 bases separated the two germline ends. CDR3 coding DNA: TGTGCCAGCAGCTTTAACGAAAGGCCTCAAGGGAGGGTTAGCGGCTACACCTTC. This sequence encodes CASSFNERPQGRVSGYTF.

The chain is built from TRBV7-3 and TRBJ2-3; perhaps TRBD2 as D (6 bases). Germline assignment: CDR1 SGHTA and CDR2 FQGTGA. The CDR3 contains 14 residues. Trimming removed 3 bases from V and 4 bases from J, with 11 bases in between. This CDR3 reads CASSLSGSPDTQYF. DNA for the CDR3: TGTGCCAGCAGCTTGTCCGGGAGCCCAGATACGCAGTATTTT.

The chain's CDR3 is CASTLGSSTDTQYF. In DNA, the CDR3 is TGTGCCAGCACCTTGGGGTCTAGCACAGATACGCAGTATTTT. The chain employs TRBV7-9 and TRBJ2-3; D is undetermined. V lost 7 bases to trimming and J lost 0 bases, with 11 bases between them. The CDR3 has 14 amino acids. Per the germline V gene, CDR1 is SEHNR and CDR2 is FQNEAQ (reference sequence).

V usage is TRBV13 and J usage is TRBJ2-1, with D maybe TRBD1 (6 bases). Germline loops: CDR1 PRHDT, CDR2 FYEKMQ (reference sequence). Trimming cost V 5 bases and J 4 bases, with 15 bases left between them. There are 15 residues in the CDR3. The CDR3 nucleotides read TGTGCCAGCAGCAAACAGGGTACGGGGTACAATGAGCAGTTCTTC. Its protein is CASSKQGTGYNEQFF.

This chain uses TRBV18 with TRBJ2-1, with 10 nucleotides matching TRBD2. Per germline, CDR1 KGHSH and CDR2 LQKENI. The CDR3 loop spans 16 amino acids. V dropped 0 bases and J dropped 9; count of bases not matched to a gene: 8. The CDR3 DNA sequence: TGTGCCAGCTCACCACCGAGCGGGAGGGCCCTCGTTGAGCAGTTCTTC. As protein: CASSPPSGRALVEQFF.

This clonotype was recorded once. This chain uses TRBV5-1 with TRBJ2-5; TRBD1 aligns across 9 bases. V was pared by 3 bases and J by 2 bases, with 2 bases of the junction left unmatched. Germline V lookup: CDR1 SGHRS, CDR2 YFSETQ. This CDR3 spans 14 amino acids. The CDR3 DNA reads TGCGCCAGCAGCTGGGGACAGGGTCAAGAGACCCAGTACTTC. Amino acid sequence: CASSWGQGQETQYF.

The chain recombines TRBV7-3 with TRBJ1-6; D perhaps matches TRBD1 (5 bases). Trimming took off 2 bases at V and 7 bases at J, with 24 bases between the two ends. The CDR3 runs 19 residues. Germline V gene lookup returns CDR1 SGHTA and CDR2 FQGTGA. The CDR3: CASSLPGPERGGTNSPLHF. CDR3 sequence (DNA): TGTGCCAGCAGCTTACCCGGACCAGAACGGGGGGGGACGAATTCACCCCTCCACTTT.

Only one count was recorded for this clonotype. This chain joins TRBV9 and TRBJ1-2, with a weak D call TRBD1 (6 bases). V was pared by 3 bases and J by 4 bases, with 13 bases between. The CDR3 is 14 residues long. Germline CDR1 and CDR2: SGDLS and YYNGEE. The CDR3 coding sequence is TGTGCCAGCAGCGCGATTACAGGGACCTATGGCTACACCTTC. It encodes CASSAITGTYGYTF.

The chain carries TRBV29-1 and TRBJ2-1; D perhaps matches TRBD1 (8 bases). V was pared by 6 bases and J by 8 bases, with 20 bases between. Germline CDR1 is SQVTM and CDR2 is ANQGSEA. This CDR3 is 14 amino acids long. The CDR3 nucleotides read TGCAGCGTCGACAGGGGAGGGGATGTGGATGAGCAGTTCTTC. Amino acid sequence: CSVDRGGDVDEQFF.

The chain combines TRBV20-1 with TRBJ1-5; TRBD1 is a possible D gene (5 bases). The CDR3 has 13 amino acids. V was pared by 3 bases and J by 9 bases, with 15 bases between. The germline V gene has CDR1 DFQATT and CDR2 SNEGSKA (reference sequence). CDR3 nucleotides: TGCAGTGCTAGGGTGGGGGAGGCACGGCCCCAGCATTTT. It translates to CSARVGEARPQHF.

The J gene is TRBJ1-1, the V gene TRBV11-1; D may be TRBD1 (5 bases). Trimming stripped 4 bases from V and 1 base from J, with 10 bases between. Germline V CDR1 and CDR2: SGHAT, FQDESV (reference sequence). The CDR3 runs to 14 residues. As DNA, the CDR3 is TGTGCCAGCAGCTGGGGTAGGGGGAACACTGAAGCTTTCTTT. It is translated as CASSWGRGNTEAFF.

This clonotype was observed once. The rearrangement links TRBV9 to TRBJ2-2, with D possibly being TRBD1 (6 bases). This CDR3 has 16 amino acids. The V gene's germline CDR1 is SGDLS and CDR2 YYNGEE. V lost 0 bases, J lost 0 bases, and 9 bases lay in between. The CDR3 spells CASSVATGTNTGELFF. In nucleotides, the CDR3 is TGTGCCAGCAGCGTAGCCACAGGGACGAACACCGGGGAGCTGTTTTTT. The full variable domain, rest sourced from reference TRBV9 and TRBJ2-2, is DSGVTQTPKHLITATGQRVTLRCSPRSGDLSVYWYQQSLDQGLQFLIQYYNGEERAKGNILERFSAQQFPDLHSELNLSSLELGDSALYFCASSVATGTNTGELFFGEGSRLTVL.

The V gene is TRBV12-3 or TRBV12-4, the J gene TRBJ2-3; maybe TRBD2 (5 bases). The CDR3 is 15 amino acids. The ends were cut back, 5 bases at V and 1 base at J, with 13 bases in the middle. The chain's CDR3 is CASSRGNSGTDTQYF. The CDR3 DNA is TGTGCCAGCAGTCGAGGGAACTCCGGCACAGATACGCAGTATTTT.

The V call is TRBV3-1, the J call TRBJ2-1; no definite D call. This CDR3 has 13 amino acids. Per germline, CDR1 LGHDT and CDR2 YNNKEL (reference sequence). Trimming left V 1 base short and J 9 bases short, with 10 bases between. The CDR3 DNA is TGTGCCAGCAGCCAAGCTCAAGGTGGTGAGCAGTTCTTC. This gives the protein CASSQAQGGEQFF.

This chain connects TRBV20-1 to TRBJ2-7; the D gene is possibly TRBD1 (6 bases). The CDR3 loop spans 15 amino acids. The germline V gene has CDR1 DFQATT and CDR2 SNEGSKA (reference sequence). V lost 0 bases and J 2 bases, leaving 14 bases between the germline ends. CDR3 sequence: CSARDPRGGAYEQYF. In DNA, the CDR3 is TGCAGTGCTAGAGATCCCAGGGGCGGAGCCTACGAGCAGTACTTC.

The chain links TRBV12-3 or TRBV12-4 to TRBJ2-3, with 7 bases matching TRBD1. The J segment lost 0 bases and the V segment lost 6 bases, leaving 12 bases of the junction unmatched. The CDR3 is 17 residues long. The CDR3: CASSPGDRLKSTDTQYF. DNA of the CDR3: TGTGCCAGCAGCCCTGGGGACAGACTGAAGAGCACAGATACGCAGTATTTT.

This rearrangement joins TRBV4-3 to TRBJ1-2, with a weak D call TRBD1 (5 bases). The V end was cut by 4 bases, the J end by 5 bases, with 17 bases between. This CDR3 comprises 15 residues. From germline, CDR1 is LGHNA and CDR2 YSLEER. CDR3 amino acids: CASSRYVGGEYGYTF. The CDR3 DNA reads as TGCGCCAGCAGCCGCTATGTTGGGGGAGAGTATGGCTACACCTTC.

This chain links TRBV4-1 with TRBJ2-5, with a possible D match to TRBD2 (6 bases). The CDR3 length is 15 residues. The germline CDR1 and CDR2 sequences are MGHRA and YSYEKL. V was trimmed by 1 base and J by 7 bases, leaving 16 bases between them. The CDR3 DNA is TGCGCCAGCAGCCAAGTAGGCCCAGGAGCGGGGACCCAGTACTTC. This encodes CASSQVGPGAGTQYF.

The chain couples TRBV7-3 to TRBJ2-5, with 7 nucleotides matching TRBD2. J lost 5 bases, V lost 1 base, and 7 bases had no gene match. The CDR3 is 15 residues long. Germline V gene lookup returns CDR1 SGHTA and CDR2 FQGTGA. The CDR3 sequence: CASSLIGGSLETQYF. In DNA form, the CDR3 reads TGTGCCAGCAGCTTAATCGGCGGGAGTTTGGAGACCCAGTACTTC.

The V and J genes are TRBV5-1 and TRBJ2-6; a weak D match, TRBD1 (5 bases). Germline V gene lookup returns CDR1 SGHRS and CDR2 YFSETQ. The ends were cut back, 0 bases at V and 0 bases at J, with 13 bases in the middle. The CDR3 runs 18 residues. DNA for the CDR3: TGCGCCAGCAGCTTGGCCGAGACAGCTCTCTCTGGGGCCAACGTCCTGACTTTC. As protein: CASSLAETALSGANVLTF.

This clonotype came up a few times. J is TRBJ2-7 and V is TRBV6-5; D is possibly TRBD1 or TRBD2 (7 bases each). The CDR3 spans 14 residues. The V end lost 5 bases, the J end lost 2 bases, and 13 bases lay between the germline ends. Germline assignment: CDR1 MNHEY and CDR2 SVGAGI. The CDR3 DNA reads as TGTGCCAGCAGTCCGGGGAGGGGGCCCTACGAGCAGTACTTC. This sequence encodes CASSPGRGPYEQYF.